This TCR beta chain was identified during a study of cytomegalovirus exposure and HLA in healthy donors. Study-level background: Earlier work reported 100 million or so unique TCR beta sequences from approximately 180 million T cells.

General observations from the study: In a later analysis, CMV-associated beta chains were mostly HLA-associated, it appeared. Reports state that TCR beta sequences accurately predicted most subjects' HLA-A and HLA-B alleles. Several of the most significant clusters were apparently associated with common viral pathogens in a later analysis.

The V gene's germline CDR1 is SQVTM and CDR2 ANQGSEA. V dropped 7 bases and J dropped 2 bases, with 15 bases sitting between them. The CDR3 runs 14 residues. Researchers ran the PCR with 60 Vbeta and 13 Jbeta primers. Clones were sequenced by immunoSEQ multiplex PCR, and TCRdb holds only the in-frame ones, with some missing. The repertoire includes about 170,000 clones, approximately 85% of them detected once, and 4% to 6% sits in the top ten. Worth noting for this clone: Its specificity is not known.

The sequenced sample consisted of PBMCs. The clonotype comes from a girl aged 5 to 17 in good health and CMV-seropositive. This chain links TRBV29-1 with TRBJ2-1, with TRBD1 as a possible D gene (5 bases). CDR3 residues: CSAYRSRTYNEQFF. In DNA form, the CDR3 reads TGCAGCGCCTACAGGTCTCGAACCTACAATGAGCAGTTCTTC.